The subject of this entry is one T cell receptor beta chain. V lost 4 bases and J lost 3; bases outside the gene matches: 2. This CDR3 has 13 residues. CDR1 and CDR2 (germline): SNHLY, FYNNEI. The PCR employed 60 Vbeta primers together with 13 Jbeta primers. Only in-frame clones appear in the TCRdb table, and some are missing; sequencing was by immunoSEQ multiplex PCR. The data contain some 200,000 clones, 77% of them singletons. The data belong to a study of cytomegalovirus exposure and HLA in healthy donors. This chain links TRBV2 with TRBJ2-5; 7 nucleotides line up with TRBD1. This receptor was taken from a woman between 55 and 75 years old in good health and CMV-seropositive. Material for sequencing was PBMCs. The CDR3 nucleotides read TGTGCCAGCAGTGCTGGGACAGAAGAGACCCAGTACTTC. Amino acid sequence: CASSAGTEETQYF.